Reported below is one T cell receptor (beta chain). No antigen is known for it. The sample comes from a study of cytomegalovirus exposure and HLA in healthy donors. On the study more broadly: The study's early data release held tens of millions of unique TCRs from HLA-typed donors. Genotyping showed roughly 86% of roughly 400 donors falling in the Caucasian-associated ancestry cluster. Study outcomes and limitations: The study assumed roughly uniform donor sequencing depth for presence/absence analyses.

The PCR used 60 Vbeta and 13 Jbeta primers. Assay: immunoSEQ multiplex PCR; the TCRdb copy retains only in-frame clones and omits some. Here the sample spans under 150,000 clones, 81% being singletons. Germline V CDR1 and CDR2: SGHRS, YFSETQ. V shed 4 bases, J shed 4 bases, and the junction held 14 bases outside the gene matches. The CDR3 is 18 residues long. The chain joins TRBV5-1 to TRBJ2-1; 10 bases align to TRBD2. The TCR originated in a woman in her 30s in good health and CMV-seronegative. The material sequenced was PBMCs. DNA for the CDR3: TGCGCCAGCAGCCCAGTCGCTAGCGGGAGTCTGGGGTACAATGAGCAGTTCTTC. Its translation is CASSPVASGSLGYNEQFF.